This TCR beta chain is from a study of T cells after yellow fever vaccination (dated by TCRdb to 2018 to 2020). Regarding the complete study: The SMART-Seq v4 Ultra Low Input RNA kit was used to prepare libraries from fractions with low cell numbers. Bulk TCR alpha and beta repertoires were sequenced longitudinally to track T-cell clones before and after primary and booster YFV17D yellow fever vaccination. The cohort comprised two healthy male donors, one aged 18 to 30 and one aged 30 to 40 years. Blood was collected at multiple timepoints before and after primary and secondary immunization, and bulk PBMC replicates and cell subsets were isolated. Broader findings and caveats from the paper: Most clones expanded after primary vaccination (around 96% of CD4 and around 89% of CD8) were re-detected after the booster, suggesting that broad memory maintenance occurred. Because abundant contaminating clonotypes from the bulk population could be contained in FACS-sorted repertoires, computational filtering was required. Only a couple of donors were included in the study, so the extent to which the findings can be generalized is limited. Compared with the primary T-cell response, the secondary T-cell response was faster but weaker, reaching its peak on day 5 rather than on day 15. A small share of clonotypes occurred in both CD4 and CD8 compartments, likely arising from convergent recombination.

This sample's treatment or condition label indicates: live attenuated yellow fever vaccine strain. At each blood-draw timepoint, two biological replicates of bulk PBMCs were obtained. PBMCs were isolated from peripheral blood using a standard Ficoll-Paque protocol. TriZol was used to extract RNA from bulk PBMCs, from CD4 and CD8 fractions, and from dextramer-positive and dextramer-negative fractions. TCR cDNA was made using 5'RACE template switching, a step that added a universal primer site and unique molecular identifiers. Priming for cDNA synthesis came from both the TCR alpha and TCR beta constant segments. Library amplification involved two PCR steps, and the second step added sample barcodes and sequencing adapters. Sequencing of the libraries was done on either Illumina HiSeq 2500 (2x100 bp) or NovaSeq (2x150 bp). From the authors' description of their analysis: Demultiplexing of reads and collapsing into UMI consensus sequences were performed with MIGEC, and V(D)J alignment was carried out with MiXCR. Vaccine-responding clonotypes were identified with edgeR using replicate PBMC samples, with FDR below 0.01 and a log2 fold change above 5 up to day 15 being required. Each bulk clonotype was labeled CD4 or CD8 based on which sequenced repertoire, CD4 or CD8, contained the clonotype at higher abundance. TCRdb reanalyzed the raw reads on its own, using fastp at Q25 for trimming and MiXCR for clone calling, and kept in-frame beta chains. Rows with one shared CDR3 protein collapse into an entry with the most common genes and DNA. V and J calls and clone size were set by TCRdb, not the authors. Counted in this sample were approximately 610,000 distinct CDR3 sequences; about a sixth of them appeared once. 15% to 20% of the sample is held by the ten biggest clonotypes.

Taken from cysteine to phenylalanine, the CDR3 has 16 residues. Only CDR3 DNA remains: 48 bases, in frame from the first base. Based on the germline V gene, the CDR1 and CDR2 sequences are SGHDN and FVKESK. V sheds 2 bases and J sheds 0 bases, leaving 11 bases between their ends. As concerns this clonotype: This clone's antigen is unknown. Qualities for individual bases were not recorded, and no much larger clone is one base off.

This chain joins TRBV14 to TRBJ1-3, and TRBD1 may be the D gene, going by 5 matching bases. This receptor was taken from a man younger than 35 who received the YFV17D yellow fever vaccine. Sequencing was performed on PBMCs, taken roughly 5 days after the first yellow fever vaccination. The sequence in DNA is TGTGCCAGCAGCCAATGGGCAGGGTACTCTGGAAACACCATATATTTT. It encodes CASSQWAGYSGNTIYF.